Presented here are 28 T cell receptor beta chains from one specimen sequenced in a study of T-cell memory formation after mild COVID-19. TCRdb recomputed calls from the 5' RACE reads with MiXCR, one row per CDR3 protein. The profile shows around 340,000 distinct CDR3 sequences, roughly 14% of them singletons. The specimen sequenced was PBMCs or a T cell subset sorted from them (not recorded which). These receptors were taken from a man aged 18-30 years who had mild COVID-19 (a few samples of this study predate the infection). Cell type and time point are not known.

The chain employs TRBV5-1 and TRBJ2-2; D not certain. V was cut by 0 bases and J by 7 bases, with 7 bases left in between. The CDR3 consists of 13 residues. CDR1 and CDR2 (germline): SGHRS, YFSETQ. The CDR3 DNA reads as TGCGCCAGCAGCTTGGTCCCGGGCGGGGAGCTGTTTTTT. Translation: CASSLVPGGELFF.

The rearrangement links TRBV4-3 to TRBJ1-4; no reliable D call. Germline lookup yields CDR1 LGHNA and CDR2 YSLEER. CDR3 length: 13 amino acids. V lost 0 bases and J 8 bases, leaving 7 bases between the germline ends. CDR3: CASSQDHPEKLFF. CDR3 sequence (DNA): TGCGCCAGCAGCCAAGATCATCCGGAAAAACTGTTTTTT.

The genes are TRBV3-1 and TRBJ2-1, with unresolved D. This CDR3 region has 12 residues. Germline V CDR1 and CDR2: LGHDT, YNNKEL (reference sequence). Trimming pared 0 bases from V and 12 bases from J, leaving 9 bases between. The CDR3 coding sequence is TGTGCCAGCAGCCAAGAGGGAAGGGTGCAGTTCTTC. This translates into CASSQEGRVQFF.

This clonotype was seen many times. The chain joins TRBV7-2 to TRBJ2-7; 12 nucleotides agree with TRBD2. The CDR3 length is 16 residues. V shed 4 bases, J shed 1 base, and the junction held 5 bases outside the gene matches. Germline CDR1 reads SGHTA; CDR2 reads FQGNSA. This CDR3 reads CASSSPTSGGSYEQYF. The CDR3 DNA sequence: TGTGCCAGCAGCTCGCCGACTAGCGGGGGATCCTACGAGCAGTACTTC.

CDR3 protein: CASSFPGMNTEAFF. The CDR3 DNA reads as TGTGCCAGCAGTTTTCCGGGCATGAACACTGAAGCTTTCTTT. This chain uses TRBV28 with TRBJ1-1; D gene ambiguous. Germline CDR1 MDHEN, CDR2 SYDVKM. The CDR3 length is 14 residues. Trimming stripped 3 bases from V and 0 bases from J, with 8 bases between.

The chain uses TRBV20-1 and TRBJ1-1; D is possibly TRBD1 (5 bases). The V gene lost 0 bases and the J gene lost 4 bases, with 15 bases spanning the gap. The CDR3 totals 15 residues. Germline loops: CDR1 DFQATT, CDR2 SNEGSKA (reference sequence). CDR3 in DNA: TGCAGTGCTAGAGAGGAGGGGACGTCCAGCACTGAAGCTTTCTTT. Translated: CSAREEGTSSTEAFF.

The V and J genes are TRBV4-1 and TRBJ1-5; D perhaps matches TRBD1 (5 bases). CDR3 size: 15 residues. CDR1 MGHRA and CDR2 YSYEKL come from the germline V gene. Deletions cut 0 bases from V and 3 bases from J, with 9 bases between. CDR3 sequence (DNA): TGCGCCAGCAGCCAAGAATCAGGGTTCAATCAGCCCCAGCATTTT. This sequence encodes CASSQESGFNQPQHF.

The chain is built from TRBV10-3 and TRBJ2-3; 10 bases agree with TRBD2. Germline V CDR1 and CDR2: ENHRY, SYGVKD. Germline trimming cut 2 bases from V and 4 bases from J; bases unmatched to any gene: 9. The CDR3 is 17 amino acids. DNA of the CDR3: TGTGCCATCAGTGAGGGGCCCCTAGCGGGGGACCCAGATACGCAGTATTTT. Translated: CAISEGPLAGDPDTQYF.

The rearrangement joins TRBV28 to TRBJ2-2; D not resolved. Trimming took off 3 bases at V and 4 bases at J, with 12 bases between the two ends. CDR1 and CDR2 (germline): MDHEN, SYDVKM. The CDR3 runs to 15 residues. The CDR3, as DNA: TGTGCCAGCAGTTTTCGGGCCAGAGGCACCGGGGAGCTGTTTTTT. Residues: CASSFRARGTGELFF.

This clonotype was seen only a few times. This sequence joins TRBV28 and TRBJ2-3; TRBD1 aligns across 10 bases. CDR1 is MDHEN, CDR2 SYDVKM, per germline. J gave up 3 bases and V 1 base, and 4 bases lay outside the gene matches. This CDR3 has 16 residues. The CDR3 region has the DNA TGTGCCAGCAGTTTATTGGGACAGGGGACAACAGATACGCAGTATTTT. Residues: CASSLLGQGTTDTQYF.

The rearrangement joins TRBV9 to TRBJ2-1; tentatively, D is TRBD1 (5 bases). Trimming shortened V by 2 bases and J by 0 bases, and 12 bases separated the two germline ends. The CDR3 spans 16 residues. Germline lookup yields CDR1 SGDLS and CDR2 YYNGEE. CDR3 protein: CASSVSGSSSYNEQFF. DNA of the CDR3: TGTGCCAGCAGCGTCTCAGGGTCCAGCTCCTACAATGAGCAGTTCTTC. Filled out from reference TRBV9 and TRBJ2-1, the complete variable domain reads DSGVTQTPKHLITATGQRVTLRCSPRSGDLSVYWYQQSLDQGLQFLIQYYNGEERAKGNILERFSAQQFPDLHSELNLSSLELGDSALYFCASSVSGSSSYNEQFFGPGTRLTVL.

This clonotype was found a few times. The chain is built from TRBV9 and TRBJ2-7, with TRBD2 as a possible D gene (6 bases). Trimming pared 2 bases from V and 2 bases from J, leaving 11 bases between. There are 14 residues in the CDR3. Germline assignment: CDR1 SGDLS and CDR2 YYNGEE. CDR3 nucleotides: TGTGCCAGCAGCGTCGGAGGGGTTACCTACGAGCAGTACTTC. Encoded protein: CASSVGGVTYEQYF.

This clonotype appeared a few times. The chain links TRBV7-2 to TRBJ1-2; 10 nucleotides match TRBD1. Trimming cost V 5 bases and J 7 bases; bases outside gene matches: 7. Germline assignment: CDR1 SGHTA and CDR2 FQGNSA. The CDR3 totals 14 residues. The CDR3 here is CASSGRQGALGYTF. As DNA, the CDR3 is TGTGCCAGCAGCGGCCGACAGGGGGCTCTTGGCTACACCTTC.

This clonotype was seen many times. The genes are TRBV5-1 and TRBJ2-7; no clear D gene. The CDR3 loop spans 13 amino acids. The germline gives CDR1 SGHRS, CDR2 YFSETQ. Trimming pared 0 bases from V and 6 bases from J, leaving 10 bases between. The CDR3 DNA follows: TGCGCCAGCAGCTTGGCCTCTCGAAGCGAGCAGTACGTC. Protein sequence: CASSLASRSEQYV.

This clonotype was detected a few times. This chain connects TRBV29-1 to TRBJ2-3; D gene uncertain. Germline V CDR1 and CDR2: SQVTM, ANQGSEA. V lost 4 bases and J 1 base, leaving 3 bases between the germline ends. The CDR3 covers 11 residues. In nucleotides, the CDR3 is TGCAGCGTTGGACGCACAGATACGCAGTATTTT. Amino acids: CSVGRTDTQYF.

This clonotype was detected ten times or more. J is TRBJ1-1 and V is TRBV3-1; the D is unclear. CDR3 size: 16 residues. V was clipped by 6 bases and J by 0 bases, with 17 bases between them. Per the germline V gene, CDR1 is LGHDT and CDR2 is YNNKEL (reference sequence). DNA of the CDR3: TGTGCCAGCAGTTCCTTGTTTGACTTCATGAACACTGAAGCTTTCTTT. This translates into CASSSLFDFMNTEAFF.

The chain has TRBV20-1 and TRBJ1-4, with D perhaps TRBD1 (5 bases). This CDR3 contains 14 residues. The ends were cut back, 3 bases at V and 2 bases at J, with 10 bases in the middle. Germline loops: CDR1 DFQATT, CDR2 SNEGSKA (reference sequence). The CDR3 sequence: CSARGGPTNEKLFF. CDR3 nucleotides: TGCAGTGCTAGGGGGGGACCTACTAATGAAAAACTGTTTTTT.

The chain combines TRBV5-1 with TRBJ2-5; 12 bases match TRBD1. The junction had 6 bases not matched to a gene; V was cut back by 4 bases and J by 5 bases. CDR3 length equals 15 residues. Germline V lookup: CDR1 SGHRS, CDR2 YFSETQ. For the CDR3, the DNA is TGCGCCAGCAGCCCGGGACAGGGGGCGACGGAGACCCAGTACTTC. The encoded protein is CASSPGQGATETQYF.

There are many counts of this clonotype. This chain links TRBV6-2 or TRBV6-3 with TRBJ2-7, with 10 bases matching TRBD1. The CDR3 spans 15 residues. Germline values: CDR1 MNHEY, CDR2 SVGEGT. Unmatched junction bases numbered 4, after V lost 4 bases and J lost 1 base. The chain's CDR3 is CASSSWDRGSYEQYV. The CDR3 DNA reads as TGTGCCAGCAGTTCCTGGGACAGGGGTTCCTACGAGCAGTACGTC.

This clonotype was counted at least ten times. V gene TRBV20-1 combines with J gene TRBJ1-1; D not resolved. Germline V gene sequence: CDR1 DFQATT, CDR2 SNEGSKA (reference sequence). V shed 5 bases and J shed 2 bases, with 12 bases lying between them. CDR3 length equals 13 residues. The CDR3 here is CSAPRELNTEAFF. The CDR3, as DNA: TGCAGTGCTCCTAGGGAATTAAACACTGAAGCTTTCTTT.

This chain uses TRBV15 with TRBJ2-1; maybe TRBD2 (7 bases). The CDR3 length is 14 residues. In germline, CDR1 is LNHNV, CDR2 YYDKDF (reference sequence). V was trimmed by 3 bases and J by 8 bases, leaving 14 bases between them. The CDR3 DNA reads as TGTGCCACCAGCAGGGGGGGGCGAATTCATGAGCAGTTCTTC. Residues: CATSRGGRIHEQFF.

This clonotype has more than one count but fewer than ten. This sequence joins TRBV20-1 and TRBJ1-2; 7 positions agree with TRBD1. Germline trimming cut 6 bases from V and 4 bases from J; bases unmatched to any gene: 17. Germline V gene data show CDR1 as DFQATT and CDR2 as SNEGSKA (reference sequence). The length of the CDR3 is 16 residues. CDR3 sequence: CSALPARGTAVYGYTF. The CDR3 DNA is TGCAGTGCCCTCCCCGCCCGGGGGACAGCCGTCTATGGCTACACCTTC.

The sample holds a few counts of this clonotype. A junction boundary mismatches the germline segment, possibly from a read error. The chain has TRBV12-3 or TRBV12-4 and TRBJ2-6; D possibly corresponds to TRBD1 (5 bases). CDR3 length: 15 amino acids. The CDR3, as DNA: TGTGCCAGCAGTTTAAGGGGTTCTGTGGCCAACGTCCTGACTTTC. Its translation is CASSLRGSVANVLTF.

This clonotype occurred a few times. The rearrangement joins TRBV4-1 to TRBJ1-2; D is perhaps TRBD1 (6 bases). The V end was cut by 1 base, the J end by 4 bases, with 25 bases between. The CDR3 is 19 amino acids. Looked up from germline, CDR1 is MGHRA and CDR2 is YSYEKL. CDR3 in amino acids: CASSQADWLYRAPFYGYTF. For the CDR3, the DNA is TGCGCCAGCAGCCAAGCGGATTGGTTATACAGGGCGCCGTTCTATGGCTACACCTTC.

This clonotype was counted between two and nine times. The chain couples TRBV7-9 to TRBJ1-1; a weak D match, TRBD1 (5 bases). The CDR3 runs to 13 residues. Germline assignment: CDR1 SEHNR and CDR2 FQNEAQ (reference sequence). Trimming took 6 bases from V and 1 from J, leaving 9 bases between them. The CDR3 is CASRTGGNTEAFF. CDR3 coding DNA: TGTGCCAGCAGGACTGGGGGGAACACTGAAGCTTTCTTT.

The chain uses TRBV13 and TRBJ2-3; perhaps D is TRBD1 or TRBD2 (5 bases each). CDR3 length: 15 residues. Germline values: CDR1 PRHDT, CDR2 FYEKMQ (reference sequence). With 5 bases removed from V and 2 bases from J, the gap between germline ends came to 14 bases. CDR3 loop: CASSLWDGYTDTQYF. DNA of the CDR3: TGTGCCAGCAGCCTTTGGGACGGATACACAGATACGCAGTATTTT.

This clonotype was recorded a few times. The chain joins TRBV7-2 to TRBJ2-5; tentatively, D is TRBD2 (6 bases). Per the germline V gene, CDR1 is SGHTA and CDR2 is FQGNSA. This CDR3 region has 14 residues. V was trimmed by 2 bases and J by 5 bases, leaving 12 bases between them. The CDR3 region has the DNA TGTGCCAGCAGCTTAAATTCGGGGGTGGAGACCCAGTACTTC. Protein: CASSLNSGVETQYF.

This clonotype has only a few counts. The chain links TRBV4-1 to TRBJ1-5, with D possibly being TRBD1 (5 bases). The V and J ends lost 0 bases and 7 bases respectively, with 13 bases between them. CDR1 is MGHRA, CDR2 YSYEKL, per germline. The CDR3 extends over 15 amino acids. This chain's CDR3 is CASSQEGGIGQPQHF. DNA of the CDR3: TGCGCCAGCAGCCAAGAGGGGGGGATAGGGCAGCCCCAGCATTTT.